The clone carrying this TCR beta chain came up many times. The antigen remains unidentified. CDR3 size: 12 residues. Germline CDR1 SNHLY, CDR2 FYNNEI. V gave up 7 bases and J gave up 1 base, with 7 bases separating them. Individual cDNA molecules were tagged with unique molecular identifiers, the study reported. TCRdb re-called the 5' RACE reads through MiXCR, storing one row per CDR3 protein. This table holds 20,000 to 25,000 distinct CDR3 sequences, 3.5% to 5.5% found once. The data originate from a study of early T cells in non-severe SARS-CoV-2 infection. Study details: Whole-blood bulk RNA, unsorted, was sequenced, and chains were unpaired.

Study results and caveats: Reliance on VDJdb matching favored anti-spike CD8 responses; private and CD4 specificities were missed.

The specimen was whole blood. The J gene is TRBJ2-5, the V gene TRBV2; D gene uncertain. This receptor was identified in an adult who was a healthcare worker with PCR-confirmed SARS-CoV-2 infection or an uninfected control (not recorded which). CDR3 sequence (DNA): TGTGCCAGCAATTCCGGCCAAGAGACCCAGTACTTC. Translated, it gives CASNSGQETQYF.